What follows are 25 T cell receptor beta chains derived from one specimen sequenced in a study of cytomegalovirus exposure and HLA in healthy donors (dated by TCRdb to about 2017). The library was built by means of the immunoSEQ multiplex PCR assay. For the multiplex PCR, a mixture combining 60 forward primers for TCR Vbeta segments and 13 reverse primers for TCR Jbeta segments was used. This is the immuneACCESS table as TCRdb keeps it, with only in-frame sequences that have V and J called. A part of the clones is gone; compared with another copy, unresolved V genes explain less than half, and the rest is unexplained. For this sample the table gives about 130,000 clones, of which around three quarters were detected only once. The ten largest account for around 1.8% of the sample. Sample: PBMCs. The receptors stem from a woman aged 50 to 60 in good health and CMV-seronegative.

This chain joins TRBV5-1 and TRBJ1-3; possibly TRBD1 for D (5 bases). V was pared by 0 bases and J by 3 bases, with 10 bases between. The CDR3 length is 15 residues. Germline assignment: CDR1 SGHRS and CDR2 YFSETQ. The DNA for the CDR3 is TGCGCCAGCAGCTTGGCGGGGGGGATTGGAAACACCATATATTTT. Translation: CASSLAGGIGNTIYF.

The chain uses TRBV6-1 and TRBJ2-7, with D perhaps TRBD2 (6 bases). Germline CDR1 and CDR2: MNHNS and SASEGT. V was cut by 0 bases and J by 3 bases, with 12 bases left in between. The CDR3 contains 15 residues. The CDR3 DNA reads TGTGCCAGCAGTGAAGCGCCGGGGGAAGTCTACGAGCAGTACGTC. Translation: CASSEAPGEVYEQYV.

The CDR3 loop is CASSFTGGVLSTEAFF. The CDR3 DNA follows: TGTGCCAGTAGTTTCACAGGGGGCGTTTTGTCCACTGAAGCTTTCTTT. The rearrangement links TRBV19 to TRBJ1-1, with 9 bases identical to TRBD1. The CDR3 contains 16 residues. Germline lookup yields CDR1 LNHDA and CDR2 SQIVND (reference sequence). V shed 5 bases and J 4 bases; nucleotides not matched to a gene: 11.

The sample holds a few counts of this clone. V and J are TRBV11-1 and TRBJ1-1; D call uncertain. The V end lost 5 bases, the J end lost 2 bases, and 6 bases lay between the germline ends. Germline assignment: CDR1 SGHAT and CDR2 FQDESV (reference sequence). CDR3 length: 12 amino acids. The CDR3 is CASSPHNTEAFF. CDR3 DNA: TGTGCCAGCAGCCCCCATAACACTGAAGCTTTCTTT.

The chain carries TRBV19 and TRBJ2-7; 10 bases agree with TRBD1. Germline V gene data show CDR1 as LNHDA and CDR2 as SQIVND (reference sequence). The CDR3 length is 15 residues. J was trimmed by 5 bases and V by 7 bases; bases with no gene match: 11. The CDR3 coding sequence is TGTGCCAGTACCGACAGGGGGCGGTCCCTCAACGAGCAGTACTTC. Protein: CASTDRGRSLNEQYF.

V is TRBV21-1 and J is TRBJ1-4; the D call in the table, TRBD1, was not verified against the DNA. TRBV21-1 is labeled a pseudogene. The CDR3 consists of 14 residues. The CDR3 sequence is CASSLTVPNEKLFF. DNA for the CDR3: TGTGCCAGCAGCCTGACAGTCCCTAATGAAAAACTGTTTTTT.

The rearrangement links TRBV14 to TRBJ1-1, with a possible D match to TRBD1 (6 bases). With 6 bases removed from V and 6 bases from J, the gap between germline ends came to 14 bases. Germline CDR1 SGHDN, CDR2 FVKESK. The CDR3 is made up of 13 amino acids. CDR3 sequence (DNA): TGTGCCAGCAGGGGGCATGGGGGCCCTGAAGCTTTCTTT. Protein product: CASRGHGGPEAFF.

The V gene is TRBV5-6, the J gene TRBJ2-1; 10 bases are shared with TRBD2. The trim removed 0 bases at V and 3 bases at J, leaving 3 bases unmatched. Germline CDR1 is SGHDT and CDR2 is YYEEEE. This CDR3 has 16 residues. The CDR3 here is CASSLALAGVYNEQFF. DNA for the CDR3: TGTGCCAGCAGCTTGGCCCTAGCGGGAGTCTACAATGAGCAGTTCTTC.

This chain links TRBV19 with TRBJ1-3, with a weak D call TRBD1 (6 bases). The CDR3 totals 14 residues. V lost 4 bases to trimming and J lost 4 bases, with 11 bases between them. Germline V gives CDR1 LNHDA, CDR2 SQIVND (reference sequence). The DNA of the CDR3 is TGTGCCAGTAGTACAACAGGGTTAGGAAACACCATATATTTT. It translates to CASSTTGLGNTIYF.

The chain links TRBV10-3 to TRBJ2-3; 8 bases agree with TRBD1. The CDR3 covers 18 residues. CDR1 is ENHRY and CDR2 is SYGVKD in the germline V gene. The J segment lost 4 bases and the V segment lost 0 bases, leaving 12 bases of the junction unmatched. CDR3 in DNA: TGTGCCATCAGTGAGTCAGGTCGGGGCAGGGGGCGATCAGATACGCAGTATTTT. This codes for CAISESGRGRGRSDTQYF.

This rearrangement joins TRBV2 to TRBJ2-7; 7 nucleotides agree with TRBD2. Germline loops: CDR1 SNHLY, CDR2 FYNNEI. The CDR3 is made up of 15 amino acids. Trimming took 7 bases from V and 3 from J; bases not matched to a gene: 12. CDR3 nucleotides: TGTGCCAGCAAAAGGGAGCGGGACGGCAGCTACGAGCAGTACTTC. Amino acids: CASKRERDGSYEQYF.

The genes are TRBV27 and TRBJ2-7; D possibly corresponds to TRBD2 (6 bases). The CDR3 runs to 14 residues. In germline, CDR1 is MNHEY, CDR2 SMNVEV (reference sequence). Trimming took off 0 bases at V and 9 bases at J, with 15 bases between the two ends. The CDR3 nucleotides are TGTGCCAGCAGTTTATCGGTCGGGGGATCGGGGCAGTACTTC. Its translation: CASSLSVGGSGQYF.

The V gene is TRBV15, the J gene TRBJ2-6; D is perhaps TRBD1 (5 bases). CDR1 is LNHNV and CDR2 is YYDKDF in the germline V gene (reference sequence). This CDR3 is built from 18 residues. Deletions cut 0 bases from V and 2 bases from J, with 14 bases between. CDR3 in DNA: TGTGCCACCAGCAGAGATTACCCGGGCAGGGCTGGGGCCAACGTCCTGACTTTC. Protein sequence: CATSRDYPGRAGANVLTF.

The genes are TRBV7-2 and TRBJ2-2, with 8 bases identical to TRBD1. The CDR3 loop spans 15 amino acids. Germline trimming cut 4 bases from V and 6 bases from J; bases unmatched to any gene: 7. Per germline, CDR1 SGHTA and CDR2 FQGNSA. CDR3 residues: CASSSTGVFPGELFF. For the CDR3, the DNA is TGTGCCAGCAGCTCGACAGGGGTGTTTCCCGGGGAGCTGTTTTTT.

V gene TRBV7-2 combines with J gene TRBJ2-1, with 8 bases identical to TRBD2. After removal of 3 bases from V and 3 bases from J, the junction contained 1 base not matched to a gene. This CDR3 has 14 amino acids. From germline, CDR1 is SGHTA and CDR2 FQGNSA. CDR3 sequence reads: CASSFSGVYNEQFF. The CDR3 DNA is TGTGCCAGCAGCTTTAGCGGGGTCTACAATGAGCAGTTCTTC.

Written as DNA, the CDR3 is TGTGCCAGCAGACGAACTGGGACATATCAACAGTACGTC. It codes for CASRRTGTYQQYV. J is TRBJ2-7 and V is TRBV27; D may be TRBD1 (6 bases). This CDR3 region has 13 residues. Trimming removed 6 bases at V and 10 bases at J, with 19 bases between. Germline-derived CDR1 and CDR2 are MNHEY and SMNVEV (reference sequence).

The chain combines TRBV19 with TRBJ1-2, with 7 nucleotides matching TRBD1. CDR3 length: 15 amino acids. Germline trimming cut 5 bases from V and 0 bases from J; bases unmatched to any gene: 6. Germline V lookup: CDR1 LNHDA, CDR2 SQIVND (reference sequence). CDR3 in DNA: TGTGCCAGTAGTCTCACAGGGGCCGCTAACTATGGCTACACCTTC. Translation gives CASSLTGAANYGYTF.

The rearrangement links TRBV19 to TRBJ2-3, with D tentatively TRBD2 (5 bases). Germline CDR1 LNHDA, CDR2 SQIVND (reference sequence). The CDR3 length is 15 residues. V dropped 6 bases and J dropped 2 bases, with 15 bases sitting between them. The CDR3 region has the DNA TGTGCCAGTAGCGACGTCGGAGGTGCCACAGATACGCAGTATTTT. It yields the protein CASSDVGGATDTQYF.

This chain links TRBV15 with TRBJ1-4, with 9 nucleotides matching TRBD1. In germline, CDR1 is LNHNV, CDR2 YYDKDF (reference sequence). The CDR3 consists of 16 residues. Trimming at V came to 5 bases and at J to 2 bases, leaving 6 bases not matched to a gene. This chain's CDR3 is CATSRVGTGTNEKLFF. DNA of the CDR3: TGTGCCACCAGCCGAGTAGGGACAGGGACTAATGAAAAACTGTTTTTT.

V and J are TRBV6-5 and TRBJ2-5; D may be TRBD2 (6 bases). The germline V gene encodes CDR1 MNHEY and CDR2 SVGAGI. V was shortened by 5 bases and J by 4 bases, with 11 bases between the two germline ends. This CDR3 region has 13 residues. For the CDR3, the DNA is TGTGCCAGCAGTCGTTTGGGGGGAGAGACCCAGTACTTC. It yields the protein CASSRLGGETQYF.

DNA for the CDR3: TGTGCCAGCAGCTTAGGTGGTAGCGCGAGTCAGCCCCAGCATTTT. Amino acids: CASSLGGSASQPQHF. The chain carries TRBV7-2 and TRBJ1-5; D call uncertain. Germline CDR1 is SGHTA and CDR2 is FQGNSA. Trimming stripped 1 base from V and 6 bases from J, with 13 bases between. This CDR3 comprises 15 residues.

The J gene is TRBJ2-3, the V gene TRBV7-2; TRBD1 is a possible D gene (5 bases). Germline V gene lookup returns CDR1 SGHTA and CDR2 FQGNSA. The V end lost 7 bases, the J end lost 3 bases, and 11 bases lay between the germline ends. This CDR3 contains 13 residues. The DNA of the CDR3 is TGTGCCAGCACCAGGGAAGGGACAGATACGCAGTATTTT. Its translation is CASTREGTDTQYF.

This clone appeared a few times. The chain uses TRBV7-9 and TRBJ2-1, with unresolved D. Germline CDR1 SEHNR, CDR2 FQNEAQ (reference sequence). This CDR3 has 15 amino acids. The ends were cut back, 0 bases at V and 6 bases at J, with 12 bases in the middle. The CDR3 loop reads CASSLAALLVNEQFF. For the CDR3, the DNA is TGTGCCAGCAGCTTAGCTGCATTGTTAGTCAATGAGCAGTTCTTC.

Remarks on this clone: Germline is not matched at one junction end, which may reflect a read error. The chain couples TRBV5-6 to TRBJ1-4; D is ambiguous. The germline V gene has CDR1 SGHDT and CDR2 YYEEEE. The CDR3 contains 15 residues. The CDR3 sequence is CASSLGPLAGEKLLF. The DNA for the CDR3 is TGTGCCAGCAGCTTGGGTCCCCTTGCTGGTGAAAAACTGTTGTTT.

This sequence joins TRBV4-3 and TRBJ2-5; no firm D call. Trimming removed 4 bases from V and 1 base from J, with 13 bases in between. The CDR3 has 15 amino acids. Germline CDR1 LGHNA, CDR2 YSLEER. In nucleotides, the CDR3 is TGCGCCAGCAGCCGAAGGTACGACACCCAAGAGACCCAGTACTTC. Translation: CASSRRYDTQETQYF.